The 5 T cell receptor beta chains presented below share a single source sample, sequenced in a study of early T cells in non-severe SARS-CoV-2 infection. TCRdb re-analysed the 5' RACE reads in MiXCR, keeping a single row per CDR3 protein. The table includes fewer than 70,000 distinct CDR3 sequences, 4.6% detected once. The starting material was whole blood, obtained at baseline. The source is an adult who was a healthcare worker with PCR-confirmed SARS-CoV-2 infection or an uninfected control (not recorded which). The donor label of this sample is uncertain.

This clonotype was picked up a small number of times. CDR3 amino acids: CASSRRGKNQPQHF. CDR3 coding DNA: TGTGCCAGCAGCCGAAGGGGAAAAAATCAGCCCCAGCATTTT. The rearrangement links TRBV28 to TRBJ1-5; tentatively, D is TRBD1 (5 bases). Germline CDR1 is MDHEN and CDR2 is SYDVKM. This CDR3 contains 14 residues. V was clipped by 6 bases and J by 4 bases, with 13 bases between them.

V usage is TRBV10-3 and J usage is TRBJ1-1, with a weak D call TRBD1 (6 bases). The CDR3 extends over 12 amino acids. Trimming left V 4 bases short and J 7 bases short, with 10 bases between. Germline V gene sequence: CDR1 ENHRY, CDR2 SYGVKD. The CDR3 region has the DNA TGTGCCATCAGTGCCCGGACAGTTGAAGCTTTCTTT. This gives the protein CAISARTVEAFF.

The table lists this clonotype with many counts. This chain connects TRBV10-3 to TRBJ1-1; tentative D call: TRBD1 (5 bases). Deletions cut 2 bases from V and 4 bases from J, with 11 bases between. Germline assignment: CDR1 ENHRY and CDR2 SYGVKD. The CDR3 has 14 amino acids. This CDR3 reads CAISERGTRTEAFF. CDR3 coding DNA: TGTGCCATCAGTGAGCGGGGCACTCGCACTGAAGCTTTCTTT.

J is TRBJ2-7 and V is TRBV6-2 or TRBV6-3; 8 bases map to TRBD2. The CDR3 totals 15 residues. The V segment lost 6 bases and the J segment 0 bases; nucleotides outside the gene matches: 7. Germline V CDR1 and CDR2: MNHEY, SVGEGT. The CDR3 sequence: CASRPSGRGSYEQYF. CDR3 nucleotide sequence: TGTGCCAGCAGACCTTCCGGGAGGGGCTCCTACGAGCAGTACTTC.

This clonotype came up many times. DNA for the CDR3: TGTGCCAGCAGCGGTAGACAGGGGTTTGGAACTAATGAAAAACTGTTTTTT. As protein: CASSGRQGFGTNEKLFF. The rearrangement uses TRBV7-6 and TRBJ1-4, with 8 bases aligning to TRBD1. Trimming at V came to 5 bases and at J to 1 base, leaving 9 bases not matched to a gene. This CDR3 spans 17 amino acids. Germline lookup yields CDR1 SGHVS and CDR2 FNYEAQ.